These 8 T cell receptor beta chains came from one sample sequenced in a study of T cell changes during pregnancy in multiple sclerosis. Assay: immunoSEQ multiplex PCR; the TCRdb copy retains only in-frame clones and omits some. The sample has roughly 40,000 clones, about 90% seen once. The sequencing used CD4+ T cells from peripheral blood mononuclear cells, collected before pregnancy. These TCRs come from a female donor with multiple sclerosis, enrolled in a pregnancy study.

This clone came up a few times. The V gene is TRBV9, the J gene TRBJ1-6, with D perhaps matching TRBD1 (5 bases). Looked up from germline, CDR1 is SGDLS and CDR2 is YYNGEE. The CDR3 is made up of 14 amino acids. The V gene lost 3 bases and the J gene lost 5 bases, with 9 bases spanning the gap. This chain's CDR3 is CASSEGVHNSPLHF. Written as DNA, the CDR3 is TGTGCCAGCAGCGAAGGGGTTCATAATTCACCCCTCCACTTT.

The chain couples TRBV4-3 to TRBJ1-4; 7 bases map to TRBD1. The CDR3 loop spans 13 amino acids. The V and J ends lost 4 bases and 7 bases, in that order; junction bases with no gene match: 3. Germline V gene lookup returns CDR1 LGHNA and CDR2 YSLEER. CDR3 sequence: CASSLGTAEKLFF. In DNA, the CDR3 is TGCGCCAGCAGCCTCGGGACAGCTGAAAAACTGTTTTTT.

The chain combines TRBV9 with TRBJ1-6; 8 bases map to TRBD1. The CDR3 is 17 residues long. J gave up 7 bases and V 0 bases, and 9 bases lay outside the gene matches. Germline lookup yields CDR1 SGDLS and CDR2 YYNGEE. The CDR3 coding sequence is TGTGCCAGCAGCGTAGCTGCAATACAGGGGGTAAATTCACCCCTCCACTTT. Its protein product is CASSVAAIQGVNSPLHF.

This clone has more than one count but fewer than ten. The chain has TRBV18 and TRBJ2-1; D is possibly TRBD2 (6 bases). Germline lookup yields CDR1 KGHSH and CDR2 LQKENI. The V and J ends lost 5 bases and 0 bases respectively, with 17 bases between them. This CDR3 spans 17 amino acids. CDR3 in DNA: TGTGCCAGCTCATACCAGGAGGGGAAAGGCTCCTACAATGAGCAGTTCTTC. It translates to CASSYQEGKGSYNEQFF.

V gene TRBV7-6 combines with J gene TRBJ2-1; 7 bases line up with TRBD2. The ends lost 3 bases at V and 4 bases at J; junction bases unmatched: 6. Germline V gives CDR1 SGHVS, CDR2 FNYEAQ. The CDR3 has 15 amino acids. The CDR3 region is CASSFNREAYNEQFF. The CDR3 nucleotides are TGTGCCAGCAGCTTCAACCGGGAGGCATACAATGAGCAGTTCTTC.

Here the CDR3 reads CASSSTSNRNHYEQYF. The CDR3 DNA sequence: TGTGCCAGCAGCAGCACGTCGAACAGGAATCACTACGAGCAGTACTTC. V and J are TRBV7-2 and TRBJ2-7, with D perhaps matching TRBD1 (5 bases). Germline CDR1 SGHTA, CDR2 FQGNSA. V shed 5 bases and J shed 3 bases, with 20 bases lying between them. This CDR3 is 16 amino acids long.

The V and J genes are TRBV7-2 and TRBJ1-2; a weak D match, TRBD1 (5 bases). Germline-derived CDR1 and CDR2 are SGHTA and FQGNSA. Between the trimmed V and J ends, which lost 5 bases and 1 base, there was a span of 14 bases. CDR3 length: 15 amino acids. The CDR3: CASSANPQVNYGYTF. The CDR3 coding sequence is TGTGCCAGCAGCGCAAACCCACAGGTTAACTATGGCTACACCTTC.

The V call is TRBV18, the J call TRBJ2-2; tentatively, D is TRBD2 (6 bases). The CDR3 is 15 residues long. Germline V gene data show CDR1 as KGHSH and CDR2 as LQKENI. V was clipped by 3 bases and J by 4 bases, with 12 bases between them. The CDR3 bases are TGTGCCAGCTCACCGGATGGAGGGCTCACCGGGGAGCTGTTTTTT. It translates to CASSPDGGLTGELFF.